This TCR beta chain is from a study of blood T cell repertoires in COVID-19. In the study overall: Acute-phase and convalescent COVID-19 samples originated in the United States, Italy and Spain. Sample material is recorded as cDNA or gDNA derived from T cells, B-cell-depleted T cells, or PBMCs.

The CDR3 has 16 residues. The V gene lost 5 bases and the J gene lost 5 bases, with 21 bases spanning the gap. Per the germline V gene, CDR1 is SGHRS and CDR2 is YFSETQ. Per the authors' pipeline: It was from reference gene primer amplification that nucleated cell counts were estimated. Clones were read by immunoSEQ multiplex PCR, and TCRdb kept only the in-frame ones, dropping some. V, J and clone size derive from that table, while D and trimming were established from the DNA sequence. The sample has around 76,000 clones; around nine tenths are singletons. This clonotype was sampled from a human donor in a cohort sampled during active COVID-19. The chain couples TRBV5-1 to TRBJ2-3; tentative D call: TRBD1 (7 bases). The sequencing sample was made of peripheral blood. The CDR3 sequence: CASRGGGGASGDTQYF. The CDR3 DNA reads TGCGCCAGCAGGGGAGGAGGGGGCGCTTCAGGAGATACGCAGTATTTT. Looking up the rest from reference TRBV5-1 and TRBJ2-3 gives the full variable domain: KAGVTQTPRYLIKTRGQQVTLSCSPISGHRSVSWYQQTPGQGLQFLFEYFSETQRNKGNFPGRFSGRQFSNSRSEMNVSTLELGDSALYLCASRGGGGASGDTQYFGPGTRLTVL.